What follows are 15 T cell receptor beta chains derived from one specimen sequenced in a study of response to subunit inactivated influenza vaccine. TCRdb re-analysed the RT-PCR reads in MiXCR, keeping a single row per CDR3 protein. The data show 450,000 to 500,000 distinct CDR3 sequences, over 9.5% seen once. This material consisted of PBMCs from blood, taken about 6 weeks after vaccination. The receptors here all came from a man over 45 who received an inactivated influenza vaccine.

This clonotype has just a few counts. Here the CDR3 DNA reads TGTGCCAGCAGTGTCCGGGACAGGAGTCAAGAGACCCAGTACTTC. Translation gives CASSVRDRSQETQYF. This chain links TRBV2 with TRBJ2-5; 8 bases line up with TRBD1. Losses at the gene ends were 4 bases for V and 2 bases for J; bases not matched to a gene: 6. Germline CDR1 SNHLY, CDR2 FYNNEI. This CDR3 region has 15 residues.

The chain uses TRBV6-1 and TRBJ1-5; 8 bases map to TRBD1. Trimming removed 1 base from V and 7 bases from J; junction bases left unmatched: 6. The CDR3 spans 15 residues. Germline CDR1 is MNHNS and CDR2 is SASEGT. The CDR3 DNA sequence: TGTGCCAGCAGTGAAGGGCGGCAGGGGGCCCAGCCCCAGCATTTT. Encoded protein: CASSEGRQGAQPQHF.

The J gene is TRBJ2-7, the V gene TRBV10-2; tentatively, D is TRBD1 (5 bases). Germline CDR1 WSHSY, CDR2 SAAADI. The CDR3 spans 16 residues. The V gene lost 0 bases and the J gene lost 2 bases, with 14 bases spanning the gap. The CDR3 here is CASSESTFRVPYEQYF. Written as DNA, the CDR3 is TGCGCCAGCAGTGAGTCGACGTTCAGGGTCCCCTACGAGCAGTACTTC.

This clonotype was recorded a few times. This sequence joins TRBV20-1 and TRBJ2-7; TRBD1 agrees at 7 bases. V gave up 7 bases and J gave up 5 bases; unmatched junction bases: 8. This CDR3 spans 12 amino acids. Looked up from germline, CDR1 is DFQATT and CDR2 is SNEGSKA (reference sequence). CDR3 residues: CSVYLGGHEQYF. In DNA, the CDR3 is TGCAGTGTTTATTTAGGGGGCCACGAGCAGTACTTC.

This clonotype was counted at least ten times. The J gene is TRBJ1-4, the V gene TRBV7-8, with a weak D call TRBD1 (5 bases). Germline V lookup: CDR1 SGHVS, CDR2 FQNEAQ. V lost 5 bases and J lost 13, with 17 bases in between. The CDR3 totals 13 residues. CDR3 DNA: TGTGCCAGCAGCCGCCGGGGGGAATTGGGACTGTTTTTT. It codes for CASSRRGELGLFF.

This clonotype was detected many times. The chain employs TRBV6-1 and TRBJ2-1; D remains ambiguous. Trimming left V 5 bases short and J 7 bases short, with 15 bases between. This CDR3 comprises 14 residues. Germline V gene data show CDR1 as MNHNS and CDR2 as SASEGT. The CDR3 loop reads CASSSTLSRNEQFF. The CDR3 DNA reads TGTGCCAGCAGTAGTACCCTATCTAGGAATGAGCAGTTCTTC.

The chain employs TRBV19 and TRBJ1-4; D gene unclear. Germline V CDR1 and CDR2: LNHDA, SQIVND (reference sequence). V gave up 2 bases and J gave up 7 bases, with 17 bases separating them. The CDR3 totals 16 residues. The CDR3 reads CASSISGTASSEKLFF. CDR3 in DNA: TGTGCCAGTAGTATATCTGGAACAGCATCTAGTGAAAAACTGTTTTTT.

The chain recombines TRBV20-1 with TRBJ2-7; possibly TRBD2 for D (5 bases). The ends were cut back, 3 bases at V and 0 bases at J, with 12 bases in the middle. The CDR3 sequence is 14 residues long. Germline lookup yields CDR1 DFQATT and CDR2 SNEGSKA (reference sequence). CDR3 sequence reads: CSARKVTSSYEQYF. The CDR3 DNA reads TGCAGTGCTAGGAAGGTTACTAGCTCCTACGAGCAGTACTTC.

This clonotype has just a few counts. The rearrangement links TRBV28 to TRBJ2-7; 7 bases align to TRBD2. The CDR3 is 17 residues long. Germline-derived CDR1 and CDR2 are MDHEN and SYDVKM. Trimming cost V 5 bases and J 4 bases; bases outside gene matches: 17. For the CDR3, the DNA is TGTGCCAGCAGTCCCCCCATGACCCCTGGGAGGGGATACGAGCAGTACTTC. It encodes CASSPPMTPGRGYEQYF.

The chain recombines TRBV5-1 with TRBJ2-3, with D possibly being TRBD1 (9 bases). V shed 0 bases and J shed 0 bases, with 17 bases lying between them. CDR1 is SGHRS, CDR2 YFSETQ, per germline. CDR3 length equals 18 residues. The CDR3 is CASSLVQGASGSTDTQYF. The CDR3 DNA follows: TGCGCCAGCAGCTTGGTACAGGGGGCTAGCGGGAGCACAGATACGCAGTATTTT.

The chain employs TRBV12-3 or TRBV12-4 and TRBJ2-2; perhaps D is TRBD1 or TRBD2 (5 bases each). V lost 6 bases and J 0 bases, leaving 11 bases between the germline ends. The length of the CDR3 is 15 residues. In DNA form, the CDR3 reads TGTGCCAGCAGCCCGGGACGGCCGAACACCGGGGAGCTGTTTTTT. This sequence encodes CASSPGRPNTGELFF.

The chain is built from TRBV4-3 and TRBJ1-2; no clear D gene. This CDR3 spans 13 amino acids. V shed 3 bases and J shed 4 bases, with 9 bases lying between them. Germline assignment: CDR1 LGHNA and CDR2 YSLEER. The CDR3 is CASSHAGIYGYTF. CDR3 nucleotides: TGCGCCAGCAGCCACGCCGGAATCTATGGCTACACCTTC.

In this sample, this clonotype turned up a few times. The chain employs TRBV20-1 and TRBJ1-5, with 9 bases identical to TRBD1. This CDR3 region has 14 residues. After removal of 2 bases from V and 5 bases from J, the junction contained 4 bases not matched to a gene. CDR1 and CDR2 (germline): DFQATT, SNEGSKA (reference sequence). CDR3 in amino acids: CSARTTGGYQPQHF. The CDR3 DNA reads as TGCAGTGCTAGAACGACAGGGGGTTATCAGCCCCAGCATTTT.

This clonotype was detected only a few times. This chain joins TRBV9 and TRBJ2-5; perhaps D is TRBD1 or TRBD2 (7 bases each). This CDR3 spans 14 amino acids. The germline V gene encodes CDR1 SGDLS and CDR2 YYNGEE. Trimming stripped 3 bases from V and 5 bases from J, with 14 bases between. The CDR3 region has the DNA TGTGCCAGCAGCGGCAGGGGGGGCCGGGAGACCCAGTACTTC. Translating it yields CASSGRGGRETQYF.

In this sample, this clonotype turned up a few times. The chain couples TRBV20-1 to TRBJ2-7; a weak D match, TRBD2 (6 bases). The CDR3 runs to 10 residues. V gave up 4 bases and J gave up 13 bases, with 14 bases separating them. CDR1 is DFQATT, CDR2 SNEGSKA, per germline (reference sequence). The CDR3 sequence is CSATRDFQYF. The CDR3 DNA reads TGCAGTGCTACCCGGGACTTTCAATACTTC.